The entry that follows covers one TCR beta chain sequence. Its specificity is not known. The data stem from a study of T cell repertoires in ileal Crohn's disease. Study overall: At surgery, about 38% of patients smoked, with median disease duration approximately 7.3 years. Five hundred nanograms of biopsy DNA per sample underwent TCRB immunosequencing.

The time point here: inflamed ileum from the surgical specimen. Study results and limitations: Endoscopic recurrence occurred in every patient whose clonality exceeded 26.8%. Compared with CD4 T cells, sorted CD8 cells carried more expanded clones.

The method was immunoSEQ multiplex PCR; TCRdb's version includes in-frame clones alone and lacks a portion of them. The table lists roughly 6,600 clones, about four fifths of them singletons. CDR3 length: 11 residues. V dropped 4 bases and J dropped 4 bases, with 5 bases sitting between them. Germline assignment: CDR1 SGDLS and CDR2 YYNGEE. Sequencing used ileal tissue. This sequence originates from an adult with Crohn's disease. The J gene is TRBJ1-2, the V gene TRBV9; D is unclear. CDR3 sequence reads: CASSTSYGYTF. DNA for the CDR3: TGTGCCAGCAGCACCAGCTATGGCTACACCTTC.